This T cell receptor (beta chain) was found in a study of T cell repertoires in cytomegalovirus infection. About the study: Public signatures in TCR beta pointed to CMV infection and matching HLA type.

With 0 bases removed from V and 4 bases from J, the gap between germline ends came to 8 bases. CDR3 length: 14 amino acids. Germline CDR1 SGDLS, CDR2 YYNGEE. One entry per CDR3 protein results from TCRdb running MiXCR on the reads. The top ten clones hold less than 50% of a sample with a few hundred thousand distinct CDR3 sequences, 15% to 20% of them seen once. Whole-study findings and limits: The ex vivo response showed dominance by HLA-C-restricted CMV-specific TCR beta clonotypes.

This clonotype was seen only a few times. Its antigen is unidentified. V is TRBV9 and J is TRBJ1-5, with a tentative D call TRBD1 (5 bases). What was sequenced was CD8+ T cells from PBMCs. This clonotype was sampled from a human donor in good health (CMV status not recorded). Some clones in this sample may be carry-over from other donors' samples. The CDR3 loop reads CASSVGGTNQPQHF. The CDR3 DNA is TGTGCCAGCAGCGTAGGAGGGACTAATCAGCCCCAGCATTTT.